This T cell receptor (beta chain) emerged from a study of PD-1 blockade in classical Hodgkin lymphoma. The protocol was immunoSEQ multiplex PCR, while the TCRdb copy is restricted to in-frame clones and leaves out a portion. The data show 95,000 to 100,000 clones, roughly 91% seen once. As for this clone: The antigen is unknown.

Looked up from germline, CDR1 is SEHNR and CDR2 is FQNEAQ (reference sequence). Trimming stripped 5 bases from V and 5 bases from J, with 22 bases between. The CDR3 totals 16 residues. All patients relapsed after autologous stem cell transplantation, and brentuximab vedotin exposure varied. General study points: Relapsed/refractory patients reportedly had lower baseline diversity than newly diagnosed patients.

The source was peripheral blood mononuclear cells (PBMCs), collected before the second cycle of nivolumab. The chain uses TRBV7-9 and TRBJ2-7; maybe TRBD2 (6 bases). The sequence was obtained from a human donor with classical Hodgkin lymphoma. The DNA of the CDR3 is TGTGCCAGCAGCCCCAACCGACTAGACACTGTGCACGAGCAGTACTTC. This translates into CASSPNRLDTVHEQYF.